This T cell receptor beta chain was obtained from a study of cytomegalovirus exposure and HLA in healthy donors. Study context: Around 85 million unique TCR sequences came from HLA-typed donors in an early release.

The V gene end was trimmed by 3 bases and the J gene end by 9 bases; junction bases not matched to a gene: 8. Germline V gene data show CDR1 as MDHEN and CDR2 as SYDVKM. This CDR3 has 15 amino acids. The PCR contained 60 Vbeta and 13 Jbeta primers. Profiling relied on immunoSEQ multiplex PCR, and the TCRdb table lists in-frame clones only, not all of them. The sample records approximately 150,000 clones, 80% to 85% being singletons. This clone was seen only a few times. What it binds is unknown. General study findings and limits: Data from an earlier analysis indicated that most TCR beta V segments were productive either about 87% or about 30% of the time.

This sequence was found in a human donor in good health. Sequenced input: PBMCs. The chain joins TRBV28 to TRBJ2-1; TRBD2 agrees at 10 bases. CDR3 loop: CASSFVLAGVSEQFF. The CDR3 DNA follows: TGTGCCAGCAGTTTCGTGCTAGCGGGGGTTAGTGAGCAGTTCTTC.